This T cell receptor beta chain emerged from a study of cytomegalovirus exposure and HLA in healthy donors. The CDR3 contains 15 residues. CDR1 SGHVS and CDR2 FNYEAQ come from the germline V gene. V lost 4 bases and J lost 6; bases outside the gene matches: 12. The PCR had 60 Vbeta and 13 Jbeta primers. Some clones are missing from TCRdb's copy, which holds only in-frame ones; the method was immunoSEQ multiplex PCR. Among under 110,000 clones, roughly three quarters were seen once, and the ten largest hold 4.1%. The rearrangement uses TRBV7-6 and TRBJ2-7, with 7 bases that match TRBD1. This receptor was taken from a man aged 40-49 years in good health and CMV-seronegative. The sample consisted of PBMCs. The CDR3 nucleotides read TGTGCCAGCAGCTCACTCCGGGACAGCGCCTCCGAGCAGTACTTC. Encoded protein: CASSSLRDSASEQYF. Filled out from reference TRBV7-6 and TRBJ2-7, the complete variable domain reads GAGVSQSPRYKVTKRGQDVALRCDPISGHVSLYWYRQALGQGPEFLTYFNYEAQQDKSGLPNDRFSAERPEGSISTLTIQRTEQRDSAMYRCASSSLRDSASEQYFGPGTRLTVT.